The 19 T cell receptor beta chains below come from one sample, sequenced in a study of tumor-infiltrating lymphocytes in primary liver carcinoma. Unsorted bulk tissue (roughly 20-34 mg) underwent RNA and DNA co-extraction. Starting material of approximately 500 ng total RNA yielded TCR beta cDNA via a constant-region primer. For TCR beta, libraries were produced by three nested multiplex PCR rounds using slightly modified ARM-PCR. Two initial PCR rounds of about 9 cycles each paired TRBV1-TRBV30 forward primers with a C-beta reverse primer. TCRdb re-analysed the multiplex PCR reads in MiXCR, keeping a single row per CDR3 protein. The table includes approximately 99,000 distinct CDR3 sequences, around two thirds detected once. Input material: liver tumor tissue from sampling region 5. Subset meaning: tumor region T5, tumor centre. The receptors derive from an older woman with primary liver carcinoma and hepatitis B virus infection.

A note on this clonotype: Being one base from a much bigger clone, this may be a read error. The chain links TRBV7-9 to TRBJ2-5, with no clear D. The V gene's germline CDR1 is SEHNR and CDR2 FQNEAQ (reference sequence). Trimming stripped 3 bases from V and 5 bases from J, with 7 bases between. This CDR3 has 12 amino acids. The CDR3 DNA reads TGTGCCAGCAGCTTGCCGTGTGAGACCCAGTACTTC. Protein: CASSLPCETQYF. Full variable domain (outside the CDR3, taken from reference TRBV7-9 and TRBJ2-5): DTGVSQNPRHKITKRGQNVTFRCDPISEHNRLYWYRQTLGQGPEFLTYFQNEAQLEKSRLLSDRFSAERPKGSFSTLEIQRTEQGDSAMYLCASSLPCETQYFGPGTRLLVL.

With regard to this clonotype: One base away lies a much larger clone, so this may be a sequencing read error. Because the CDR3 is missing its conserved closing phenylalanine or tryptophan, this is likely a read error. The rearrangement uses TRBV7-8 and TRBJ1-5; D not certain. V lost 1 base, J lost 4 bases, and 5 bases lay in between. CDR1 SGHVS and CDR2 FQNEAQ come from the germline V gene. CDR3 length equals 13 residues. The CDR3 coding sequence is TGTGCCAGCAGCTTAGTGGCAAATCAGCCCCAGCATATT. It yields the protein CASSLVANQPQHI.

This clonotype showed up just a few times. The V and J genes are TRBV7-2 and TRBJ2-7; D possibly corresponds to TRBD2 (5 bases). CDR3 length: 16 amino acids. Germline V lookup: CDR1 SGHTA, CDR2 FQGNSA. V lost 4 bases to trimming and J lost 4 bases, with 20 bases between them. The CDR3 region is CASSSARTEERYEQYF. For the CDR3, the DNA is TGTGCCAGCAGCTCCGCCCGGACTGAGGAGCGTTACGAGCAGTACTTC.

As for this clonotype: Since no conserved phenylalanine or tryptophan closes the CDR3, a read error is the likely cause. The DNA is omitted, as the CDR3 cannot be located on it reliably, and the CDR3 follows TCRdb's listing. V and J are TRBV11-2 and TRBJ2-2. Germline CDR1 SGHAT, CDR2 FQNNGV. Termini included, the CDR3 measures 12 amino acids. The CDR3 reads CASSFWGGGLIS.

Points on this clonotype: It is likely a read error, because the conserved phenylalanine at the end of the CDR3 is missing. No DNA is shown, since the ends of the CDR3 on it are uncertain; the CDR3 is the one TCRdb lists. The CDR3 loop reads CASSVEAGASYEQCL. This chain links TRBV11-2 with TRBJ2-7; the table's D call of TRBD1 was not tested on the DNA. Per germline, CDR1 SGHAT and CDR2 FQNNGV. Including both end residues, the CDR3 is 15 amino acids long.

About this clonotype itself: The conserved final phenylalanine or tryptophan is absent from the CDR3, which likely points to a read error. The CDR3 sequence is CSVEGLAGVEDTQYL. The CDR3 DNA sequence: TGCAGCGTTGAGGGACTAGCGGGAGTTGAAGATACGCAGTATCTT. The V call is TRBV29-1, the J call TRBJ2-3; 14 bases map to TRBD2. CDR3 size: 15 residues. From germline, CDR1 is SQVTM and CDR2 ANQGSEA. V was pared by 3 bases and J by 5 bases, with 4 bases of the junction left unmatched.

On this clonotype: At one end, the junction sequence differs from germline, possibly due to a read error. The chain combines TRBV11-2 with TRBJ2-5; no clear D gene. The CDR3 runs 13 residues. Looked up from germline, CDR1 is SGHAT and CDR2 is FQNNGV. The CDR3 protein is CANSLGLEETQHF. For the CDR3, the DNA is TGTGCCAACAGCTTGGGCTTAGAAGAGACCCAGCACTTC.

About this clonotype: Lacking the conserved final phenylalanine or tryptophan, this CDR3 likely reflects a read error. The DNA is left out, because the CDR3 cannot be placed on it with certainty; the CDR3 is given as TCRdb lists it. The CDR3 sequence: CASSAGGSNYGYTV. V is TRBV5-4 and J is TRBJ1-2; the table assigns TRBD1, which was not confirmed against the DNA. Per the germline V gene, CDR1 is SGHNT and CDR2 is YYREEE (reference sequence). From its first to its last residue, the CDR3 has 14 amino acids.

The chain's CDR3 is CASSPSLTGAGQSQHF. The CDR3 DNA follows: TGTGCCAGCTCACCATCCCTTACAGGGGCCGGACAGTCCCAGCATTTT. V and J are TRBV18 and TRBJ1-5; TRBD1 matches at 7 bases. Per the germline V gene, CDR1 is KGHSH and CDR2 is LQKENI. V trimming: 2 bases; J trimming: 11 bases; junction bases outside the gene matches: 15. The CDR3 length is 16 residues.

Comments on this clonotype: This may be a read error, as it is one base from a much larger clone. The gene calls are TRBV28 and TRBJ1-5; TRBD1 agrees at 8 bases. From germline, CDR1 is MDHEN and CDR2 SYDVKM. The trim removed 8 bases at V and 2 bases at J, leaving 8 bases unmatched. This CDR3 region has 15 residues. CDR3 nucleotide sequence: TGTGCCAGCGGCCTCCAGGGGGCCGGCAATCAGCCCCAGCATTTT. It specifies CASGLQGAGNQPQHF.

About this clonotype: Just one base apart from a much larger clone, this may be a read error. The missing conserved phenylalanine or tryptophan at the end of this CDR3 makes a read error likely. This sequence joins TRBV5-4 and TRBJ1-6; maybe TRBD1 (5 bases). V lost 10 bases and J lost 5, with 19 bases in between. The CDR3 spans 15 residues. Per germline, CDR1 SGHNT and CDR2 YYREEE (reference sequence). CDR3 in amino acids: CALGASPSDNSPLHL. CDR3 nucleotides: TGTGCCCTTGGGGCATCCCCCTCGGATAATTCACCCCTCCACCTT.

In the case of this clonotype: One end of the junction is discordant with germline, which a read error may explain. V and J are TRBV11-1 and TRBJ2-1; a possible D gene is TRBD1 (5 bases). The CDR3 sequence is 12 residues long. The germline V gene encodes CDR1 SGHAT and CDR2 FQDESV (reference sequence). The CDR3, as DNA: TGTGCCAGCAGCATTGACAGAAATGTGCAGTTCTTC. It translates to CASSIDRNVQFF.

As for this clonotype: This may be a read error: a much more frequent sequence differs by one nucleotide. The chain uses TRBV7-8 and TRBJ2-6; TRBD1 is a possible D gene (5 bases). The CDR3 has 18 residues. Looked up from germline, CDR1 is SGHVS and CDR2 is FQNEAQ. CDR3 loop: CASSWVGLDFSGANILTF. CDR3 sequence (DNA): TGTGCCAGCAGCTGGGTAGGGCTCGACTTTTCTGGGGCCAACATCCTGACTTTC. Variable domain in full (rest from reference TRBV7-8 and TRBJ2-6): GAGVSQSPRYKVAKRGQDVALRCDPISGHVSLFWYQQALGQGPEFLTYFQNEAQLDKSGLPSDRFFAERPEGSVSTLKIQRTQQEDSAVYLCASSWVGLDFSGANILTFGAGSRLTVL.

Concerning this clonotype: One junction end does not reproduce the germline sequence, and a read error may be involved. This chain uses TRBV5-4 with TRBJ1-2; unclear D gene. The germline V gene has CDR1 SGHNT and CDR2 YYREEE (reference sequence). The length of the CDR3 is 16 residues. CDR3 sequence (DNA): TGTGCCAACAGCTTGGCTCCACGCTGGACTGGATATGGCTACACCTTC. Protein product: CANSLAPRWTGYGYTF.

This clonotype was seen ten or more times. A much larger clone is a single base away; this may be a read error. The chain couples TRBV11-2 to TRBJ2-5; TRBD2 agrees at 7 bases. This CDR3 is 15 amino acids long. CDR1 and CDR2 (germline): SGHAT, FQNNGV. V was pared by 2 bases and J by 2 bases, with 5 bases of the junction left unmatched. The CDR3 DNA reads as TGTGCCAGCAGCTTAAGGCCAGCGGGACAAGAGACCCAGTACTTC. This sequence encodes CASSLRPAGQETQYF.

In regard to this clonotype: Its ends do not fully match the called genes, so a read error is possible. The chain employs TRBV11-3 and TRBJ1-4; D remains ambiguous. The CDR3 totals 14 residues. Germline V gene lookup returns CDR1 SGHNT and CDR2 YENEEA. In nucleotides, the CDR3 is TGCGCCAGCAGCCGTCGTGCTTCTGATGGAAGACTGTTTTTT. Protein product: CASSRRASDGRLFF.

Points on this clonotype: It may be a read error: a sequence one base away is much more abundant. The CDR3 nucleotides are TGTGCCAGCAGCTCTAGCGGAGGACAAGAGACCCTGTACTTC. This encodes CASSSSGGQETLYF. The J gene is TRBJ2-5, the V gene TRBV7-9; 7 nucleotides line up with TRBD2. The CDR3 spans 14 residues. Germline loops: CDR1 SEHNR, CDR2 FQNEAQ (reference sequence).

A word on this clonotype: A junction end diverges from the germline sequence, so it may reflect a read error. V usage is TRBV12-3 or TRBV12-4 and J usage is TRBJ2-6; D tentatively fits TRBD1 or TRBD2 (5 bases each). The CDR3 length is 17 residues. CDR3 nucleotide sequence: TGTGCCAGCAGTCCGGGACGGAGGATCTCTGGGGTCAACGTCCTGACTTTC. This translates into CASSPGRRISGVNVLTF.

About this clonotype: In this CDR3 the conserved last residue, phenylalanine or tryptophan, is missing, so a read error is likely. V is TRBV11-1 and J is TRBJ2-2; D remains unclear. Trimming removed 7 bases from V and 4 bases from J, with 22 bases in between. There are 17 residues in the CDR3. The germline V gene has CDR1 SGHAT and CDR2 FQDESV (reference sequence). The CDR3 reads CASKNAGKKDSTGELFS. The CDR3 DNA follows: TGTGCCAGCAAGAACGCTGGTAAAAAAGACTCCACCGGGGAGCTGTTTTCT.